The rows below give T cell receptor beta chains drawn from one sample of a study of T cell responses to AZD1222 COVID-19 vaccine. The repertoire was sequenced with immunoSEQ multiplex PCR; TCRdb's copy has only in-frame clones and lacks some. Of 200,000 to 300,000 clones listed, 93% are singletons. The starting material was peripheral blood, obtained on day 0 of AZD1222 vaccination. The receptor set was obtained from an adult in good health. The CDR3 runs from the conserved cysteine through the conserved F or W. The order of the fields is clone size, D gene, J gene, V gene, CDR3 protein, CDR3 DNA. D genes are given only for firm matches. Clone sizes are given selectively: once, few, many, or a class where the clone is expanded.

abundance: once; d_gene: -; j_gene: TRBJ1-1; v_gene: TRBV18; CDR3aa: CASSPGVTKGTEAFF; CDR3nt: TGTGCCAGCTCACCAGGAGTGACAAAAGGCACTGAAGCTTTCTTT
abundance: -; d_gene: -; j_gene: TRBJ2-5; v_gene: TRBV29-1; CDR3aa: CSAAEETQYF; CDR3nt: TGCAGCGCCGCGGAAGAGACCCAGTACTTC
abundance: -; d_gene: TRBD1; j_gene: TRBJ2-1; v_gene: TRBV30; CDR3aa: CAWGQGRNEQFF; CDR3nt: TGTGCCTGGGGACAGGGACGGAATGAGCAGTTCTTC
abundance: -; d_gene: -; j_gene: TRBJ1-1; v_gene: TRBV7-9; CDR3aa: CASSSQGKVEAFF; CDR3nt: TGTGCCAGCAGTTCCCAGGGGAAGGTTGAAGCTTTCTTT
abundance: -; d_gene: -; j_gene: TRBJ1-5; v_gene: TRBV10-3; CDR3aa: CATLQGYDQPQHF; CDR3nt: TGTGCCACCCTACAGGGCTACGATCAGCCCCAGCATTTT
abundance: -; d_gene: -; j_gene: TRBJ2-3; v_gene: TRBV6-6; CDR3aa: CASSYRGGPDTQYF; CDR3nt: TGTGCCAGCAGTTACCGAGGAGGGCCAGATACGCAGTATTTT
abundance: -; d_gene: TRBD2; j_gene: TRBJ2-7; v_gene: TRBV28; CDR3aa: CASSARTSGYSYEQYF; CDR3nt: TGTGCCAGCAGTGCACGGACTAGCGGGTACTCCTACGAGCAGTACTTC
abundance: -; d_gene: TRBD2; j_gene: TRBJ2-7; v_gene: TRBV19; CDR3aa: CASSIHPGLAGTYEQYF; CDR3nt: TGTGCCAGTAGTATTCACCCCGGTCTAGCGGGCACATACGAGCAGTACTTC
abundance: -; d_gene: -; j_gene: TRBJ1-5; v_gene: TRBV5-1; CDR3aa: CASSFVGGDQPQHF; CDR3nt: TGCGCCAGCAGCTTTGTGGGTGGTGATCAGCCCCAGCATTTT
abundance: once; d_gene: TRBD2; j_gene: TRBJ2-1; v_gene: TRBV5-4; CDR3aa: CASSLGGDNNEQFF; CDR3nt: TGTGCCAGCAGCCTCGGGGGGGACAACAATGAGCAGTTCTTC
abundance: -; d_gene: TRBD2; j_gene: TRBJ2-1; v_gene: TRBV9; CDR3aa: CASSLDRTSGSYNEQFF; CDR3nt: TGTGCCAGCAGCCTCGATCGGACTAGCGGTTCCTACAATGAGCAGTTCTTC
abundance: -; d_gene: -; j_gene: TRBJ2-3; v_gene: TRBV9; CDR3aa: CASSVERTDTQYF; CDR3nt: TGTGCCAGCAGCGTAGAACGCACAGATACGCAGTATTTT
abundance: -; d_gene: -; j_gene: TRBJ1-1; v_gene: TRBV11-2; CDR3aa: CASSFPVPGNTEAFF; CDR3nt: TGTGCCAGCAGCTTTCCAGTGCCTGGGAACACTGAAGCTTTCTTT
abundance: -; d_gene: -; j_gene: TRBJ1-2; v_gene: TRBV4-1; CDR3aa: CASSQVGQGVGYGYTF; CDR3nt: TGCGCCAGCAGCCAAGTTGGGCAGGGTGTCGGCTATGGCTACACCTTC
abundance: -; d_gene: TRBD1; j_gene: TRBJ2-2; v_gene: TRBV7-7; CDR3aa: CASSLVPGQDTGELFF; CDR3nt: TGTGCTAGCAGCTTAGTCCCGGGACAGGACACCGGGGAGCTGTTTTTT
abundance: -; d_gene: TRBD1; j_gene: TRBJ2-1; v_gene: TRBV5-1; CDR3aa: CASSPGTGRGNEQFF; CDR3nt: TGCGCCAGCAGCCCTGGGACAGGGAGAGGCAATGAGCAGTTCTTC
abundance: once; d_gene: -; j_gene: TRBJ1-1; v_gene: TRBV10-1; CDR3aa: CASSLVTGTEAFF; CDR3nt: TGCGCCAGCAGTTTGGTTACCGGCACTGAAGCTTTCTTT
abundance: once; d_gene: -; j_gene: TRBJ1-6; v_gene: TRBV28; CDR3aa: CASSDPGPGHSPLHF; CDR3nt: TGTGCCAGCAGTGACCCCGGGCCCGGACATTCACCCCTCCACTTT
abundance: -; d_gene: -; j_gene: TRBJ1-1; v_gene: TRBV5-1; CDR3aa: CASRSQENTEAFF; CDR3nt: TGCGCCAGCAGATCTCAGGAGAACACTGAAGCTTTCTTT
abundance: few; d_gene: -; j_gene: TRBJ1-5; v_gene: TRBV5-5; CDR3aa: CASSLVEGIQPQHF; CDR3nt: TGTGCCAGCAGCTTGGTGGAGGGGATTCAGCCCCAGCATTTT
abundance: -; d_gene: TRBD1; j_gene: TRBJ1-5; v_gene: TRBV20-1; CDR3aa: CSASTGVGQPQHF; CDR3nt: TGCAGTGCCAGTACAGGGGTGGGTCAGCCCCAGCATTTT
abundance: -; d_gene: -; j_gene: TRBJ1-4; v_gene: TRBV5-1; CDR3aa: CASSAGGGSNEKLFF; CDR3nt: TGCGCCAGCAGCGCGGGCGGGGGTTCTAATGAAAAACTGTTTTTT
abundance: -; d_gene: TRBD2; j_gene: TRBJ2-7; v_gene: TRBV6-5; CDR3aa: CASSPRGGHYEQYF; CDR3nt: TGTGCCAGCAGTCCCCGGGGGGGCCACTACGAGCAGTACTTC
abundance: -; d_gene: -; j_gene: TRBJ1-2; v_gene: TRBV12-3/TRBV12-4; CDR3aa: CASSLMGNGYTF; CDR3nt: TGTGCCAGCAGTTTAATGGGAAATGGCTACACCTTC
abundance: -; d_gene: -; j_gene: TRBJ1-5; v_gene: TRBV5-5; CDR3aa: CASSLQRSNQPQHF; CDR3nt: TGTGCCAGCAGCCTGCAAAGAAGCAATCAGCCCCAGCATTTT
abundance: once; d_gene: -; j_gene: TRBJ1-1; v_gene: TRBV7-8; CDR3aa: CASSLGLGTVNTEAFF; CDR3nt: TGTGCCAGCAGCTTGGGCCTAGGAACGGTGAACACTGAAGCTTTCTTT
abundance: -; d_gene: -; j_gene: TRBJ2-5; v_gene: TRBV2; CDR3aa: CASSGASETQYF; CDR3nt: TGTGCCAGCTCGGGGGCCTCGGAGACCCAGTACTTC
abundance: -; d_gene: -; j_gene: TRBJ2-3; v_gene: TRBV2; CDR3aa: CASTQGPRSTDTQYF; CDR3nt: TGTGCCAGCACTCAGGGGCCCCGTAGCACAGATACGCAGTATTTT
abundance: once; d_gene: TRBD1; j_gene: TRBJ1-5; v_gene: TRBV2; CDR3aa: CASRVNWDREGNQPQHF; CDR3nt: TGTGCCAGCAGGGTGAATTGGGACAGAGAGGGCAATCAGCCCCAGCATTTT
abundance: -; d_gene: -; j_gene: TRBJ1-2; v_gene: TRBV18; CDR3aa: CASSPRDGYGYTF; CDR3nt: TGTGCCAGCTCACCTCGGGACGGCTATGGCTACACCTTC
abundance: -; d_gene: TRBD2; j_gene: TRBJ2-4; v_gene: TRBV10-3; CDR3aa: CAISPTSGRAGNIQYF; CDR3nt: TGTGCCATCAGCCCTACTAGCGGGAGGGCCGGGAACATTCAGTACTTC
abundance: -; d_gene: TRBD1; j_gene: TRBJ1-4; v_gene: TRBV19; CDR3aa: CASQDRGRSEKLFF; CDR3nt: TGTGCCAGTCAGGACAGGGGGAGGAGTGAAAAACTGTTTTTT